This TCR beta chain was documented in a study of cytomegalovirus exposure and HLA in healthy donors. Study observations and caveats: The authors later found HLA-associated TCR beta chains more clonally expanded than equally common others. According to an earlier analysis, most TCR beta V segments yielded productive rearrangements about 87% or about 30% of the time.

The CDR3 is 13 residues long. V was cut by 2 bases and J by 1 base, with 5 bases left in between. Germline lookup yields CDR1 MNHEY and CDR2 SVGAGI. This clone appeared once. Its specificity is unknown. The study ran its PCR with 60 Vbeta and 13 Jbeta primers. Only in-frame clones appear in the TCRdb table, and some are missing; sequencing was by immunoSEQ multiplex PCR. The table lists tens of thousands of clones, around three fifths of them singletons, with about 22% in the top ten. The TCR was taken from a woman aged 45-65 years in good health and CMV-seropositive. The rearrangement uses TRBV6-5 and TRBJ1-2; D unresolved. Source material: PBMCs. The CDR3 sequence is CASSYGLNYGYTF. Here the CDR3 DNA reads TGTGCCAGCAGTTACGGACTTAACTATGGCTACACCTTC.